This is a list of T cell receptor beta chains from one sample in a study of molecular identifiers for immune sequencing clone quantification. In TCRdb, the PCR reads were re-called with MiXCR into one record per CDR3 protein. The data show around 460,000 distinct CDR3 sequences, around 21% seen once. Sequencing was performed on naive CD8+ T cells from blood, with Jurkat cell RNA spiked in. All receptors derive from a human donor in good health. Some libraries in this study had Jurkat cell RNA spiked in. CDR3s include the opening cysteine and the closing phenylalanine or tryptophan. D genes are given only for firm matches. Clone size is stated in some rows and not others, as once, few, many or a class when expanded.

>TRBV2|few|TRBJ1-4|-
CASSDASRKLFF
TGTGCCAGCAGTGACGCGTCGAGGAAACTGTTTTTT
>TRBV28|many|TRBJ2-3|TRBD2
CASSGLALTDTQYF
TGTGCCAGCAGCGGACTAGCTCTAACAGATACGCAGTATTTT
>TRBV5-6|few|TRBJ2-7|-
CASSWGDVYEQYF
TGTGCCAGCAGCTGGGGGGACGTATACGAGCAGTACTTC
>TRBV7-9|-|TRBJ1-1|-
CASSPGTPRPEAFF
TGTGCCAGCAGCCCTGGGACACCGCGCCCTGAAGCTTTCTTT
>TRBV12-3/TRBV12-4|-|TRBJ1-6|-
CASTPLGWVNSPLHF
TGTGCCAGCACACCGCTAGGATGGGTCAATTCACCCCTCCACTTT
>TRBV7-2|few|TRBJ1-5|-
CASSFGRSNHSNQPQHF
TGTGCCAGCAGCTTTGGTCGGAGCAATCATAGCAATCAGCCCCAGCATTTT
>TRBV19|-|TRBJ2-1|TRBD2
CASSMSLAGTNEQFF
TGTGCCAGTAGTATGTCGCTAGCGGGAACGAATGAGCAGTTCTTC
>TRBV6-2/TRBV6-3|-|TRBJ1-6|TRBD1
CASRAIRDRNSPLHF
TGTGCCAGCAGGGCCATCCGGGACAGAAATTCACCCCTCCACTTT
>TRBV9|-|TRBJ2-1|TRBD2
CASSVSTSGGSNEQFF
TGTGCCAGCAGCGTTTCGACTAGCGGAGGCTCCAATGAGCAGTTCTTC
>TRBV20-1|-|TRBJ2-2|TRBD2
CSARPGTSVNTGELFF
TGCAGTGCTAGACCCGGGACTAGTGTGAACACCGGGGAGCTGTTTTTT
>TRBV9|many|TRBJ2-5|TRBD2
CASSVAGGNQETQYF
TGTGCCAGCAGCGTAGCGGGGGGTAACCAAGAGACCCAGTACTTC
>TRBV7-8|few|TRBJ1-1|-
CASSSPNTIDNTEAFF
TGTGCCAGCAGCTCCCCAAACACGATTGATAACACTGAAGCTTTCTTT
>TRBV11-2|-|TRBJ2-1|TRBD2
CASSKSPSGAYNEQFF
TGTGCCAGCAGCAAGTCCCCTAGCGGTGCCTACAATGAGCAGTTCTTC
>TRBV12-5|-|TRBJ2-5|-
CASEGGETQYF
TGTGCTAGTGAGGGGGGAGAGACCCAGTACTTC